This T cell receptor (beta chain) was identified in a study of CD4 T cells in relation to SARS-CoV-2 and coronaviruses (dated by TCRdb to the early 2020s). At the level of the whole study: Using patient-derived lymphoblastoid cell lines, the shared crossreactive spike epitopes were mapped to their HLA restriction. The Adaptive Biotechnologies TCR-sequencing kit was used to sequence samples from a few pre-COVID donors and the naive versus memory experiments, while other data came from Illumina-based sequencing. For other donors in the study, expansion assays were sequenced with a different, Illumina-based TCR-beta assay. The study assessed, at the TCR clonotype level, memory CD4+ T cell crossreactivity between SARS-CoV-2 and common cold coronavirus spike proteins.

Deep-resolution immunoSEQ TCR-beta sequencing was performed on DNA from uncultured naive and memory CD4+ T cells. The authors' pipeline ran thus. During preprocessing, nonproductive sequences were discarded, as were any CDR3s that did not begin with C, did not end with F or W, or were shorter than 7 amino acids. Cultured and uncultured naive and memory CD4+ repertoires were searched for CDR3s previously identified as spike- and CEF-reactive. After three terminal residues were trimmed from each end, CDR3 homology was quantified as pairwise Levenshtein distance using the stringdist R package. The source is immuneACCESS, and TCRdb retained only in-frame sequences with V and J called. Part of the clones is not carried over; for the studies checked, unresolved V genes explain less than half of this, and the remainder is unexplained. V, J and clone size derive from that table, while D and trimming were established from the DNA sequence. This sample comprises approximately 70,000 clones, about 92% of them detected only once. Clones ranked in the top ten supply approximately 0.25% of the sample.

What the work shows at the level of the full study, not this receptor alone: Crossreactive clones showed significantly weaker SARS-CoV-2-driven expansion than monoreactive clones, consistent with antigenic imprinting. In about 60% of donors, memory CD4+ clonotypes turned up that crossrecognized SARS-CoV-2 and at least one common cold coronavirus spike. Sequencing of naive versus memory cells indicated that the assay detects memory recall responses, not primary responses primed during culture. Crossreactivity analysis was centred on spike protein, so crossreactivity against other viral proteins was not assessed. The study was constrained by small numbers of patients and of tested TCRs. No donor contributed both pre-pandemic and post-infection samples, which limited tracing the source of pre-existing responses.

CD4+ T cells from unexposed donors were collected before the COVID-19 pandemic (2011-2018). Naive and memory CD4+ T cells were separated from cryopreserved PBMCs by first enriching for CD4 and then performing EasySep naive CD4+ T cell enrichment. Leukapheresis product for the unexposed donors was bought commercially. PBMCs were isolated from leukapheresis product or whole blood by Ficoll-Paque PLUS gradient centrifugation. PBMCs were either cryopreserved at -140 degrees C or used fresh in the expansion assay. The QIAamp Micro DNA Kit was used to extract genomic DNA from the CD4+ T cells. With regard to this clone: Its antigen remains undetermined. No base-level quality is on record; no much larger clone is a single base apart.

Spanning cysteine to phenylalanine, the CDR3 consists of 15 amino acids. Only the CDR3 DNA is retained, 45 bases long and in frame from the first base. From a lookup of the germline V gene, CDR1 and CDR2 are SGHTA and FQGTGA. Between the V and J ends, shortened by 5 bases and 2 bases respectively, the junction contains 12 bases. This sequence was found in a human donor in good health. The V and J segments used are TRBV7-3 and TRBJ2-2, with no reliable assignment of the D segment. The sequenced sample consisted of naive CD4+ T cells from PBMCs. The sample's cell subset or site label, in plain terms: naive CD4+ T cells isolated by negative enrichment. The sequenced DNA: TGTGCCAGCAGCGAAATGAGCTTAAACACCGGGGAGCTGTTTTTT. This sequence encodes CASSEMSLNTGELFF.